The 15 T cell receptor beta chains below were found in one sample sequenced in a study of cytomegalovirus exposure and HLA in healthy donors. Primers included in the PCR were 60 Vbeta and 13 Jbeta primers. Data came from immunoSEQ multiplex PCR; TCRdb stores just in-frame clones and leaves some out. The data hold roughly 100,000 clones, with roughly 9.4% observed a single time. The sequencing input was PBMCs. All receptors derive from a man aged 50-59 years in good health and CMV-seropositive.

The J gene is TRBJ2-1, the V gene TRBV6-6; D possibly corresponds to TRBD1 (5 bases). The germline gives CDR1 MNHNY, CDR2 SVGAGI (reference sequence). CDR3 length: 14 residues. V lost 6 bases, J lost 6 bases, and 15 bases lay in between. The CDR3 loop is CASRLPGIANEQFF. CDR3 DNA sequence: TGTGCCAGCAGACTACCAGGGATCGCCAATGAGCAGTTCTTC.

This clone was seen a few times. J is TRBJ2-1 and V is TRBV7-9; 11 nucleotides align to TRBD2. V dropped 4 bases and J dropped 8; count of bases not matched to a gene: 16. CDR1 and CDR2 (germline): SEHNR, FQNEAQ (reference sequence). The CDR3 is 18 residues long. CDR3 sequence (DNA): TGTGCCAGCAGCTCCGAGGGACTAGCGGACAGGGGTTCACATGAGCAGTTCTTC. It encodes CASSSEGLADRGSHEQFF.

As to this clone: A junction boundary mismatches the germline segment, possibly from a read error. The V gene is TRBV7-7, the J gene TRBJ2-5; 9 bases fit TRBD2. Looked up from germline, CDR1 is SSHAT and CDR2 is FNYEAQ (reference sequence). The CDR3 extends over 17 amino acids. The CDR3 sequence is CASSPETSGTPGETQYF. The CDR3 nucleotides are TGTGCTAGCAGCCCAGAGACTAGCGGCACCCCTGGGGAGACCCAGTACTTC.

This clone has just a few counts. V usage is TRBV12-5 and J usage is TRBJ1-1; D gene ambiguous. The CDR3 runs 13 residues. Germline CDR1 reads LGHNT; CDR2 reads FRNRAP. Deletions cut 5 bases from V and 5 bases from J, with 12 bases between. CDR3 nucleotide sequence: TGTGCTAGTGGTCCCAGGATAGGTACTGAAGCTTTCTTT. Its protein is CASGPRIGTEAFF.

The chain has TRBV7-3 and TRBJ2-5; unclear D gene. From germline, CDR1 is SGHTA and CDR2 FQGTGA. The CDR3 is 13 residues long. The germline V and J ends were trimmed by 4 bases and 2 bases, with 8 bases remaining between them. CDR3 DNA: TGTGCCAGCAGCTCCCAGGCGCAAGAGACCCAGTACTTC. The encoded protein is CASSSQAQETQYF. Supplemented by reference TRBV7-3 and TRBJ2-5, the full variable domain reads GAGVSQTPSNKVTEKGKYVELRCDPISGHTALYWYRQSLGQGPEFLIYFQGTGAADDSGLPNDRFFAVRPEGSVSTLKIQRTERGDSAVYLCASSSQAQETQYFGPGTRLLVL.

This clone was seen a few times. The chain combines TRBV2 with TRBJ2-5; 9 positions match TRBD1. Germline CDR1 is SNHLY and CDR2 is FYNNEI. This CDR3 region has 15 residues. V was pared by 7 bases and J by 5 bases, with 11 bases of the junction left unmatched. The DNA of the CDR3 is TGTGCCAGCACTGAGGGACAGGGCATTCAGGAGACCCAGTACTTC. Protein: CASTEGQGIQETQYF.

Only a few counts were recorded for this clone. CDR3 in DNA: TGTGCCAGCAGCCCCGGGACTCGGGCCCTCGATACGCAGTATTTT. It translates to CASSPGTRALDTQYF. The chain couples TRBV7-2 to TRBJ2-3, with D maybe TRBD2 (6 bases). Germline CDR1 is SGHTA and CDR2 is FQGNSA. CDR3 length: 15 residues. Trimming shortened V by 5 bases and J by 6 bases, and 18 bases separated the two germline ends.

This clone was detected only a few times. The CDR3 DNA reads as TGTGCCAGCTCACCGAGGGGTCTACAGGGTAGGGCAACTAATGAAAAACTGTTTTTT. Residues: CASSPRGLQGRATNEKLFF. The genes are TRBV18 and TRBJ1-4; weak D call: TRBD1 (6 bases). Germline V lookup: CDR1 KGHSH, CDR2 LQKENI. The CDR3 spans 19 residues. The V end lost 3 bases, the J end lost 0 bases, and 20 bases lay between the germline ends.

This clone came up many times. The gene calls are TRBV4-3 and TRBJ2-2; weak D call: TRBD1 (6 bases). The CDR3 consists of 15 residues. The V end lost 1 base, the J end lost 6 bases, and 12 bases lay between the germline ends. Germline V gene data show CDR1 as LGHNA and CDR2 as YSLEER. Here the CDR3 DNA reads TGCGCCAGCAGCCAAGTAGGGGGAGTCGCCGGGGAGCTGTTTTTT. This encodes CASSQVGGVAGELFF.

This clone was counted a few times. CDR3 in amino acids: CASSFAGSTEAFF. The CDR3 coding sequence is TGCGCCAGCAGCTTTGCGGGTTCTACTGAAGCTTTCTTT. The chain joins TRBV5-1 to TRBJ1-1; no reliable D call. The CDR3 has 13 amino acids. Germline CDR1 is SGHRS and CDR2 is YFSETQ. Trimming removed 2 bases at V and 5 bases at J, with 10 bases between. The full variable domain, with the rest looked up from reference TRBV5-1 and TRBJ1-1, is KAGVTQTPRYLIKTRGQQVTLSCSPISGHRSVSWYQQTPGQGLQFLFEYFSETQRNKGNFPGRFSGRQFSNSRSEMNVSTLELGDSALYLCASSFAGSTEAFFGQGTRLTVV.

This chain uses TRBV29-1 with TRBJ2-5, with a weak D call TRBD2 (5 bases). The germline gives CDR1 SQVTM, CDR2 ANQGSEA. Trimming cost V 6 bases and J 3 bases, with 5 bases left between them. The CDR3 extends over 10 amino acids. The DNA of the CDR3 is TGCAGCGTGAGGGAAGAGACCCAGTACTTC. This translates into CSVREETQYF.

The chain couples TRBV7-2 to TRBJ1-1, with D uncertain. This CDR3 is 14 amino acids long. In germline, CDR1 is SGHTA, CDR2 FQGNSA. The ends were cut back, 8 bases at V and 4 bases at J, with 17 bases in the middle. CDR3: CASGMKRAGTEAFF. As DNA, the CDR3 is TGTGCCAGCGGTATGAAGCGGGCTGGCACTGAAGCTTTCTTT. Filled out from reference TRBV7-2 and TRBJ1-1, the complete variable domain reads GAGVSQSPSNKVTEKGKDVELRCDPISGHTALYWYRQSLGQGLEFLIYFQGNSAPDKSGLPSDRFSAERTGGSVSTLTIQRTQQEDSAVYLCASGMKRAGTEAFFGQGTRLTVV.

The chain uses TRBV5-1 and TRBJ2-7; 12 bases are shared with TRBD2. Germline V gives CDR1 SGHRS, CDR2 YFSETQ. V lost 0 bases, J lost 4 bases, and 2 bases stayed unmatched. The CDR3 covers 15 residues. CDR3 sequence (DNA): TGCGCCAGCAGCTTGGGGACTAGCGGGACTTACGAGCAGTACTTC. Translating gives CASSLGTSGTYEQYF.

This clone has only a few counts. This chain joins TRBV5-4 and TRBJ2-1, with 10 nucleotides matching TRBD2. The CDR3 has 16 amino acids. V dropped 4 bases and J dropped 2; count of bases not matched to a gene: 6. The V gene's germline CDR1 is SGHNT and CDR2 YYREEE (reference sequence). The CDR3 spells CASSIVAGGTYNEQFF. Written as DNA, the CDR3 is TGTGCCAGCAGCATCGTAGCGGGAGGCACCTACAATGAGCAGTTCTTC.

The rearrangement joins TRBV4-1 to TRBJ2-2, with D possibly TRBD1 on 6 matching bases. V gave up 4 bases and J gave up 0 bases, with 27 bases separating them. Germline CDR1 is MGHRA and CDR2 is YSYEKL. CDR3 length: 21 amino acids. DNA of the CDR3: TGCGCCAGCAGCCCGATTCAGGGGCAGGGGAATACCAATACGAACACCGGGGAGCTGTTTTTT. Its translation is CASSPIQGQGNTNTNTGELFF.